The 5 T cell receptor beta chains listed next were all sequenced from one sample in a study of blood T cell dynamics during melanoma immunotherapy. Time point specified: pre-treatment baseline. Sequenced by immunoSEQ multiplex PCR; TCRdb stores in-frame clones only, minus some. The table shows around 15,000 clones, with 85% to 90% occurring only once. This specimen was blood, taken from a patient treated with checkpoint blockade. The receptors derive from a human donor with melanoma.

The chain employs TRBV2 and TRBJ2-1; the match to TRBD2 covers 10 bases. Germline CDR1 reads SNHLY; CDR2 reads FYNNEI. The CDR3 has 14 amino acids. V lost 6 bases and J lost 3; bases outside the gene matches: 2. For the CDR3, the DNA is TGTGCCAGCAGGGTAGCGGGGGGCTACAATGAGCAGTTCTTC. Protein sequence: CASRVAGGYNEQFF.

The chain uses TRBV28 and TRBJ2-6, with D uncertain. The CDR3 consists of 12 residues. The germline gives CDR1 MDHEN, CDR2 SYDVKM. V was cut by 6 bases and J by 9 bases, with 9 bases left in between. CDR3 sequence (DNA): TGTGCCAGCAGACCCCTGGGCAACGTCCTGACTTTC. Amino acids: CASRPLGNVLTF.

This sequence joins TRBV7-9 and TRBJ1-5; D possibly corresponds to TRBD1 (5 bases). Trimming stripped 1 base from V and 0 bases from J, with 10 bases between. The CDR3 is 16 residues long. CDR1 SEHNR and CDR2 FQNEAQ come from the germline V gene (reference sequence). The CDR3 nucleotides read TGTGCCAGCAGCTTAGAGGGGAGTCATAGCAATCAGCCCCAGCATTTT. Translated: CASSLEGSHSNQPQHF.

J is TRBJ1-1 and V is TRBV28; no clear D gene. The CDR3 is 13 residues long. V was trimmed by 7 bases and J by 1 base, leaving 10 bases between them. The germline CDR1 and CDR2 sequences are MDHEN and SYDVKM. The CDR3 is CASTLTSNTEAFF. The CDR3 coding sequence is TGTGCCAGCACCCTGACCTCGAACACTGAAGCTTTCTTT.

V is TRBV2 and J is TRBJ2-7; D is unresolved. Germline CDR1 is SNHLY and CDR2 is FYNNEI. V was clipped by 1 base and J by 2 bases, with 9 bases between them. The CDR3 covers 14 residues. This CDR3 reads CASSEESHTYEQYF. DNA for the CDR3: TGTGCCAGCAGTGAAGAGAGCCACACCTACGAGCAGTACTTC.